The rows below give T cell receptor beta chains drawn from one sample of a study of cytomegalovirus exposure and HLA in healthy donors. Clones were read by immunoSEQ multiplex PCR, and TCRdb kept only the in-frame ones, dropping some. Of 100,000 to 150,000 clones in the sample, 73% were seen once. Sequencing was done on a sample of PBMCs. The receptor source for this set is a woman aged 40 to 50 in good health and CMV-seropositive. CDR3s include the opening cysteine and the closing phenylalanine or tryptophan. The D gene is left open where the match is weak. Part of the rows lack a size; the others show once, few, many or a class for expanded clones.

CASRGASTANTGELFF	TGCGCCAGCAGGGGGGCCTCGACAGCGAACACCGGGGAGCTGTTTTTT	TRBV5-1	TRBJ2-2	once	.
CASSQGERYEQYF	TGTGCCAGCTCACAAGGGGAACGATACGAGCAGTACTTC	TRBV18	TRBJ2-7	.	.
CASSLTGSEEKLFF	TGTGCCAGCAGCCTGACAGGGAGTGAGGAAAAACTGTTTTTT	TRBV27	TRBJ1-4	.	TRBD1
CASSLRYPSGASVGYEQYF	TGTGCCAGCAGCTTACGATACCCTAGCGGGGCCTCCGTAGGGTACGAGCAGTACTTC	TRBV7-2	TRBJ2-7	.	TRBD2
CASSRKPYEQYF	TGTGCCAGCAGCCGTAAGCCCTACGAGCAGTACTTC	TRBV7-2	TRBJ2-7	few	.
CASSPGNRFEQYF	TGTGCCAGCTCACCAGGGAACAGGTTCGAGCAGTACTTC	TRBV18	TRBJ2-7	.	.
CASSSGLAGYYNEQFF	TGTGCCAGCAGCTCCGGGCTAGCGGGGTACTACAATGAGCAGTTCTTC	TRBV7-2	TRBJ2-1	.	TRBD2
CASSGSMGQPMNTEAFF	TGTGCCAGCAGCGGTTCCATGGGACAGCCTATGAACACTGAAGCTTTCTTT	TRBV9	TRBJ1-1	.	TRBD1
CASSVVSTGELFF	TGTGCCAGCAGCGTAGTATCCACCGGGGAGCTGTTTTTT	TRBV9	TRBJ2-2	.	.
CASSGISGRAAGELFF	TGTGCCAGCAGTGGAATTAGCGGGAGGGCGGCCGGGGAGCTGTTTTTT	TRBV5-6	TRBJ2-2	.	TRBD2
CASSPAAVNEQFF	TGTGCCAGCAGCCCCGCGGCGGTCAATGAGCAGTTCTTC	TRBV7-8	TRBJ2-1	.	.
CASSLASFDTEAFF	TGTGCCAGCAGCTTAGCGAGCTTCGACACTGAAGCTTTCTTT	TRBV7-9	TRBJ1-1	.	.
CASSLDRGGYNSPLHF	TGTGCCAGCAGTTTGGACAGGGGGGGCTATAATTCACCCCTCCACTTT	TRBV27	TRBJ1-6	.	TRBD1
CASSRGYNEKLFF	TGCGCCAGCAGCAGGGGTTATAACGAAAAACTGTTTTTT	TRBV5-1	TRBJ1-4	.	.
CASSAGGASSYEQYF	TGTGCCAGCAGCGCGGGGGGGGCGAGCTCCTACGAGCAGTACTTC	TRBV9	TRBJ2-7	.	TRBD2
CASSLGTGGTGELFF	TGTGCCAGCAGTTTGGGGACAGGGGGCACCGGGGAGCTGTTTTTT	TRBV28	TRBJ2-2	.	TRBD1
CASRRLAGGYEQYF	TGTGCCAGCCGAAGGCTAGCGGGGGGATACGAGCAGTACTTC	TRBV28	TRBJ2-7	once	TRBD2
CASSQTGQGLPNYGYTF	TGCGCCAGCAGCCAAACGGGACAGGGGCTACCTAACTATGGCTACACCTTC	TRBV4-1	TRBJ1-2	.	TRBD1
CASSLMGGSVTSSGNTIYF	TGTGCCAGCAGCTTAATGGGGGGGTCGGTTACAAGCTCTGGAAACACCATATATTTT	TRBV7-8	TRBJ1-3	.	.
CASSQVTADYEQYF	TGCGCCAGCAGCCAAGTGACGGCGGACTACGAGCAGTACTTC	TRBV4-3	TRBJ2-7	.	.
CASSLTSLRGYTF	TGTGCCAGCAGCCTTACTTCGCTTCGGGGTTACACCTTC	TRBV14	TRBJ1-2	.	.
CAISESGGGYEQYF	TGTGCCATCAGTGAGTCGGGCGGGGGCTACGAGCAGTACTTC	TRBV10-3	TRBJ2-7	few	TRBD2
CASSPRVRSHF	TGTGCCAGCAGCCCCCGGGTCCGTTCTCACTTT	TRBV5-6	TRBJ1-1	.	.
CASQSGLMNTEAFF	TGTGCCAGCCAAAGCGGGCTAATGAACACTGAAGCTTTCTTT	TRBV6-5	TRBJ1-1	.	.
CAISDNAGRDGYTF	TGTGCCATCAGTGATAATGCAGGGAGGGACGGCTACACCTTC	TRBV10-3	TRBJ1-2	.	.
CASSTNRVTEAFF	TGTGCCAGCAGCACCAACAGGGTCACTGAAGCTTTCTTT	TRBV7-9	TRBJ1-1	.	.
CASSFGGFYEQYF	TGTGCCAGCAGCTTCGGAGGATTCTACGAGCAGTACTTC	TRBV7-2	TRBJ2-7	.	.
CASSPGKGDIQYF	TGCGCCAGCAGCCCCGGAAAAGGGGACATTCAGTACTTC	TRBV4-3	TRBJ2-4	.	.
CASSLNRGGSYEQYF	TGTGCCAGCAGCTTAAATAGGGGGGGTTCCTACGAGCAGTACTTC	TRBV11-2	TRBJ2-7	once	.
CASSQGLYGYTF	TGTGCCAGCAGCCAGGGCCTCTATGGCTACACCTTC	TRBV6-5	TRBJ1-2	few	.
CSARQGSNTEAFF	TGCAGCGCCAGACAGGGTTCGAACACTGAAGCTTTCTTT	TRBV29-1	TRBJ1-1	.	TRBD1
CASSQDPSTGELFF	TGTGCCAGCAGCCAAGATCCTAGCACCGGGGAGCTGTTTTTT	TRBV4-2	TRBJ2-2	.	.
CASSQGPGQGQETQYF	TGCGCCAGCAGCCAAGGGCCGGGACAGGGCCAAGAGACCCAGTACTTC	TRBV4-1	TRBJ2-5	.	TRBD1
CAWSVLDTSSPLHF	TGTGCCTGGAGTGTACTTGACACCTCTTCACCCCTCCACTTT	TRBV30	TRBJ1-6	.	.
CAWGLKQGHTEAFF	TGTGCCTGGGGTTTGAAACAGGGGCACACTGAAGCTTTCTTT	TRBV30	TRBJ1-1	once	TRBD1
CSVEVRSSGRAETQYF	TGCAGCGTTGAAGTAAGGTCGAGCGGGAGAGCTGAGACCCAGTACTTC	TRBV29-1	TRBJ2-5	.	TRBD2
CASSADRGGEKLFF	TGTGCCAGCAGTGCAGACAGGGGCGGGGAAAAACTGTTTTTT	TRBV6-1	TRBJ1-4	.	TRBD1
CASSLTLRDEQFF	TGTGCCAGCAGCTTAACCCTCCGGGATGAGCAGTTCTTC	TRBV7-2	TRBJ2-1	once	.
CASSFDRYQPQHF	TGTGCCAGCAGCTTTGACAGGTATCAGCCCCAGCATTTT	TRBV7-2	TRBJ1-5	.	.
CASSYRKRTGNYGYTF	TGTGCCAGCAGTTACCGTAAAAGGACAGGGAACTATGGCTACACCTTC	TRBV6-5	TRBJ1-2	.	TRBD1
CASSLDQREQFF	TGTGCCAGCAGCTTAGATCAGCGGGAGCAGTTCTTC	TRBV11-3	TRBJ2-1	.	.
CASLAGGYNEQFF	TGTGCCAGCTTAGCAGGGGGTTACAATGAGCAGTTCTTC	TRBV18	TRBJ2-1	.	TRBD1
CASSHHGLLGNEQYF	TGTGCCAGCAGCCATCACGGACTCTTGGGGAACGAGCAGTACTTC	TRBV11-1	TRBJ2-7	few	.
CASKTRLAGNTGELFF	TGTGCCAGCAAAACTCGACTAGCGGGGAACACCGGGGAGCTGTTTTTT	TRBV28	TRBJ2-2	.	TRBD2
CASSRVGVGVTDTQYF	TGCGCCAGCAGCCGGGTAGGCGTAGGGGTCACCGATACGCAGTATTTT	TRBV4-1	TRBJ2-3	.	.
CASSLGQVTEAFF	TGTGCCAGCAGCTTAGGGCAGGTAACTGAAGCTTTCTTT	TRBV7-9	TRBJ1-1	.	.
CASSLSQVPSYEQYF	TGTGCCAGCAGCTTATCGCAGGTACCTTCCTACGAGCAGTACTTC	TRBV7-3	TRBJ2-7	.	.
CASSVGSILAGGQETQYF	TGTGCCAGCAGCGTAGGGAGTATTCTAGCGGGGGGCCAAGAGACCCAGTACTTC	TRBV9	TRBJ2-5	once	TRBD2
CASRRTSGISTDTQYF	TGTGCCAGCAGACGGACTAGCGGTATTAGCACAGATACGCAGTATTTT	TRBV28	TRBJ2-3	.	TRBD2
CASSQLGVTARNEQFF	TGCGCCAGCAGCCAACTAGGGGTGACGGCGCGCAATGAGCAGTTCTTC	TRBV4-1	TRBJ2-1	.	.